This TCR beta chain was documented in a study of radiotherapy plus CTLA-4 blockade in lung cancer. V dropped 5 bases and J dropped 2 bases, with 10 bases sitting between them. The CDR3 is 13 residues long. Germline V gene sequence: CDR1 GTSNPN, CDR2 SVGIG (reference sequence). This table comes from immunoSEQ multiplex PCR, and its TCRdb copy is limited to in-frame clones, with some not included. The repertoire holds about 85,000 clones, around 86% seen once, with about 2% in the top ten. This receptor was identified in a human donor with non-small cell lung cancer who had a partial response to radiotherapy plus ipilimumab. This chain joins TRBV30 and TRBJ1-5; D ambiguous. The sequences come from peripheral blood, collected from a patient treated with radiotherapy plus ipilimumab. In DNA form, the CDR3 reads TGTGCCTGGGCTGGAGGCGGCAATCAGCCCCAGCATTTT. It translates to CAWAGGGNQPQHF.